This passage covers 25 T cell receptor beta chains from one sample sequenced in a study of T cell responses to AZD1222 COVID-19 vaccine. Clones were sequenced by immunoSEQ multiplex PCR, and TCRdb holds only the in-frame ones, with some missing. The sample lists around 100,000 clones; about 95% were seen once. Sequences were derived from peripheral blood, sampled on day 0 of AZD1222 vaccination. Source of these receptors: an adult in good health.

V gene TRBV20-1 combines with J gene TRBJ2-2; no clear D gene. The V end lost 3 bases, the J end lost 0 bases, and 8 bases lay between the germline ends. The CDR3 totals 14 residues. From germline, CDR1 is DFQATT and CDR2 SNEGSKA (reference sequence). CDR3 in DNA: TGCAGTGCTAGTGGGCAGGCGAACACCGGGGAGCTGTTTTTT. As protein: CSASGQANTGELFF.

This chain links TRBV7-2 with TRBJ1-5; the match to TRBD1 covers 9 bases. Trimming took 1 base from V and 6 from J; bases not matched to a gene: 1. The CDR3 has 14 residues. Germline V gives CDR1 SGHTA, CDR2 FQGNSA. The DNA of the CDR3 is TGTGCCAGCAGCTTAGTGGGACAGGGTCAGCCCCAGCATTTT. Its protein is CASSLVGQGQPQHF.

This sequence joins TRBV7-2 and TRBJ1-1; D is unclear. CDR3 length: 12 residues. V lost 2 bases, J lost 3 bases, and 4 bases lay in between. The germline V gene encodes CDR1 SGHTA and CDR2 FQGNSA. The chain's CDR3 is CASSLSYTEAFF. The CDR3, as DNA: TGTGCCAGCAGCTTAAGCTACACTGAAGCTTTCTTT.

The gene calls are TRBV6-4 and TRBJ1-1, with 11 bases matching TRBD1. V trimming: 4 bases; J trimming: 4 bases; junction bases outside the gene matches: 5. The germline CDR1 and CDR2 sequences are MRHNA and SNTAGT. The CDR3 consists of 15 residues. The CDR3 sequence: CASSASGTGGTEAFF. In nucleotides, the CDR3 is TGTGCCAGCAGTGCCTCCGGGACAGGGGGCACTGAAGCTTTCTTT.

V is TRBV19 and J is TRBJ1-5, with D possibly matching TRBD1 (6 bases). CDR3 length: 15 amino acids. V shed 6 bases and J shed 7 bases, with 19 bases lying between them. Germline CDR1 reads LNHDA; CDR2 reads SQIVND (reference sequence). CDR3 nucleotides: TGTGCCAGTAGGTCCACAGGGCCTAGCGGACAGCCCCAGCATTTT. This translates into CASRSTGPSGQPQHF.

The table lists this clone with a count of one. As DNA, the CDR3 is TGTGCCAGCAGCTCCCCGACAAACAGACTAGCGGGAGGTTATTTT. Its protein is CASSSPTNRLAGGYF. The rearrangement uses TRBV7-2 and TRBJ2-3, with 13 bases matching TRBD2. Germline values: CDR1 SGHTA, CDR2 FQGNSA. The CDR3 has 15 residues. The trim removed 4 bases at V and 15 bases at J, leaving 13 bases unmatched.

The CDR3: CASSLNGGMNTEAFF. The CDR3 bases are TGTGCCAGCAGCTTAAATGGGGGCATGAACACTGAAGCTTTCTTT. The chain joins TRBV7-3 to TRBJ1-1, with a weak D call TRBD1 (6 bases). Trimming removed 1 base at V and 0 bases at J, with 9 bases between. Per germline, CDR1 SGHTA and CDR2 FQGTGA. This CDR3 is built from 15 residues.

The rearrangement uses TRBV3-1 (or the pseudogene TRBV3-2) and TRBJ1-6; D is unclear. This CDR3 spans 14 amino acids. Trimming took off 2 bases at V and 10 bases at J, with 12 bases between the two ends. Germline CDR1 LGHDT, CDR2 YNNKEL (reference sequence). The CDR3 nucleotides read TGTGCCAGCAGCCAAAATTCCGGAGCCTCACCCCTCCACTTT. It encodes CASSQNSGASPLHF.

The chain employs TRBV4-3 and TRBJ1-1; D gene unclear. Trimming shortened V by 3 bases and J by 1 base, and 18 bases separated the two germline ends. Germline CDR1 LGHNA, CDR2 YSLEER. CDR3 size: 17 residues. The CDR3 region has the DNA TGCGCCAGCAGCCATATAGTCACGGAGACACCGAACACTGAAGCTTTCTTT. It encodes CASSHIVTETPNTEAFF.

This clone was detected once. This chain uses TRBV7-9 with TRBJ1-3; the D gene is possibly TRBD1 (6 bases). The V end lost 1 base, the J end lost 0 bases, and 10 bases lay between the germline ends. The CDR3 length is 16 residues. Germline assignment: CDR1 SEHNR and CDR2 FQNEAQ (reference sequence). CDR3 amino acids: CASSLDGTLSGNTIYF. The CDR3 bases are TGTGCCAGCAGCTTAGATGGGACACTCTCTGGAAACACCATATATTTT.

The rearrangement joins TRBV5-6 to TRBJ1-2, with D possibly matching TRBD1 (5 bases). V shed 4 bases and J shed 7 bases, with 23 bases lying between them. The CDR3 totals 16 residues. Per the germline V gene, CDR1 is SGHDT and CDR2 is YYEEEE. CDR3 nucleotide sequence: TGTGCCAGCAGCCTGTGGAGGGGTTTGGGGAAGTTTGGCTACACCTTC. This codes for CASSLWRGLGKFGYTF.

This chain links TRBV5-1 with TRBJ2-4; the D call may be TRBD1 or TRBD2 (6 bases each). Trimming removed 3 bases from V and 8 bases from J, with 15 bases in between. This CDR3 is 14 amino acids long. Germline CDR1 SGHRS, CDR2 YFSETQ. The CDR3 is CASSSIGGSDIQYF. The CDR3 DNA sequence: TGCGCCAGCAGCTCCATAGGGGGGAGCGACATTCAGTACTTC.

The chain has TRBV2 and TRBJ2-1, with 12 bases lining up with TRBD2. In germline, CDR1 is SNHLY, CDR2 FYNNEI. Trimming at V came to 3 bases and at J to 9 bases, leaving 3 bases not matched to a gene. The CDR3 has 14 residues. This chain's CDR3 is CASSDETSGGEQFF. CDR3 nucleotide sequence: TGTGCCAGCAGTGATGAGACTAGCGGGGGTGAGCAGTTCTTC.

The chain is built from TRBV28 and TRBJ1-3, with D perhaps matching TRBD1 (5 bases). This CDR3 has 14 residues. Per the germline V gene, CDR1 is MDHEN and CDR2 is SYDVKM. V was cut by 5 bases and J by 2 bases, with 10 bases left in between. The DNA of the CDR3 is TGTGCCAGCAGTAGCCCGGGGGCTGGAAACACCATATATTTT. This gives the protein CASSSPGAGNTIYF.

V usage is TRBV9 and J usage is TRBJ1-1; TRBD1 matches 9 bases. V shed 0 bases, J shed 6 bases, and the junction held 0 bases outside the gene matches. CDR1 SGDLS and CDR2 YYNGEE come from the germline V gene. The CDR3 runs to 13 residues. CDR3 protein: CASSVGDRAEAFF. The CDR3 coding sequence is TGTGCCAGCAGCGTAGGGGACAGGGCTGAAGCTTTCTTT.

As DNA, the CDR3 is TGTGCCAGCAGCCCCGGGACAGAAATAATCCAAGAGACCCAGTACTTC. Its translation is CASSPGTEIIQETQYF. The rearrangement joins TRBV9 to TRBJ2-5, with 7 positions matching TRBD1. The CDR3 sequence is 16 residues long. Germline V gives CDR1 SGDLS, CDR2 YYNGEE. V shed 4 bases and J 1 base; nucleotides not matched to a gene: 10.

The chain recombines TRBV6-4 with TRBJ2-3, with TRBD1 matching over 9 bases. The V gene's germline CDR1 is MRHNA and CDR2 SNTAGT. The trim removed 2 bases at V and 4 bases at J, leaving 1 base unmatched. This CDR3 is built from 14 residues. The CDR3 bases are TGTGCCAGCAGTGACGGGACAGGGTCAGATACGCAGTATTTT. Encoded protein: CASSDGTGSDTQYF.

CDR3 amino acids: CASSQTSGRGAYNSPLHF. The CDR3 DNA reads as TGTGCCAGCAGCCAAACCTCCGGGCGGGGGGCTTATAATTCACCCCTCCACTTT. This chain links TRBV14 with TRBJ1-6; D is perhaps TRBD1 (6 bases). Deletions cut 2 bases from V and 4 bases from J, with 18 bases between. The CDR3 is made up of 18 amino acids. Germline V CDR1 and CDR2: SGHDN, FVKESK.

The chain has TRBV27 and TRBJ1-2, with D perhaps TRBD1 (6 bases). The germline V gene has CDR1 MNHEY and CDR2 SMNVEV (reference sequence). The CDR3 spans 14 residues. Trimming cost V 5 bases and J 8 bases, with 18 bases left between them. The chain's CDR3 is CASSNHREFGGYTF. CDR3 in DNA: TGTGCCAGCAGTAACCACAGGGAATTCGGGGGCTACACCTTC.

The chain uses TRBV7-9 and TRBJ2-1, with 14 nucleotides matching TRBD2. Germline V gene lookup returns CDR1 SEHNR and CDR2 FQNEAQ (reference sequence). V was clipped by 4 bases and J by 0 bases; unmatched bases: 8. This CDR3 is built from 19 residues. Written as DNA, the CDR3 is TGTGCCAGCAGCTCCCGACTAGCGGGGGGGAGGAGCTCCTACAATGAGCAGTTCTTC. This gives the protein CASSSRLAGGRSSYNEQFF.

This clone was recorded only once. The V and J genes are TRBV20-1 and TRBJ1-1, with no clear D. The germline V gene encodes CDR1 DFQATT and CDR2 SNEGSKA (reference sequence). V lost 1 base, J lost 2 bases, and 2 bases lay in between. The CDR3 runs to 11 residues. CDR3 bases: TGCAGTGCTAGAGCTAACACTGAAGCTTTCTTT. Translating gives CSARANTEAFF.

The V and J genes are TRBV6-4 and TRBJ2-2; no clear D gene. The CDR3 is 14 residues long. V was shortened by 7 bases and J by 3 bases, with 12 bases between the two germline ends. Germline V lookup: CDR1 MRHNA, CDR2 SNTAGT. Here the CDR3 DNA reads TGTGCCAGCAAGGTCCGTTCTTACACCGGGGAGCTGTTTTTT. It encodes CASKVRSYTGELFF.

The V and J genes are TRBV12-3 or TRBV12-4 and TRBJ1-1; 8 bases are a match to TRBD1. The J segment lost 8 bases and the V segment lost 6 bases, leaving 2 bases of the junction unmatched. The CDR3 sequence is 11 residues long. CDR3 sequence reads: CASSGTGEAFF. In DNA form, the CDR3 reads TGTGCCAGCAGCGGGACAGGAGAAGCTTTCTTT.

The chain employs TRBV3-1 (or the pseudogene TRBV3-2) and TRBJ1-2; D is uncertain. V was clipped by 0 bases and J by 0 bases, with 5 bases between them. The CDR3 contains 14 residues. Germline assignment: CDR1 LGHDT and CDR2 YNNKEL (reference sequence). CDR3 region: CASSQDPANYGYTF. In DNA form, the CDR3 reads TGTGCCAGCAGCCAAGATCCCGCTAACTATGGCTACACCTTC.

CDR3 bases: TGTGCCAGCAGCCAAGCTCATCTTTCGGCGGCGAACACTGAAGCTTTCTTT. It specifies CASSQAHLSAANTEAFF. The chain recombines TRBV7-2 with TRBJ1-1; no clear D. V was trimmed by 5 bases and J by 1 base, leaving 20 bases between them. Germline CDR1 reads SGHTA; CDR2 reads FQGNSA. There are 17 residues in the CDR3.